What follows are 24 T cell receptor beta chains derived from one specimen sequenced in a study of blood T cell repertoires in COVID-19. Profiled with immunoSEQ multiplex PCR; TCRdb holds only in-frame clones, not every one. In the table there are approximately 240,000 clones, roughly 80% of which are singletons. The sample was PBMCs or T cells enriched from blood (not recorded which). The source of these receptors is a woman aged 35 to 49 with acute COVID-19.

V and J are TRBV14 and TRBJ1-2; D remains ambiguous. The CDR3 covers 12 residues. The ends were cut back, 1 base at V and 4 bases at J, with 4 bases in the middle. Germline CDR1 and CDR2: SGHDN and FVKESK. The CDR3 loop reads CASSQGLYGYTF. CDR3 sequence (DNA): TGTGCCAGCAGCCAAGGTCTCTATGGCTACACCTTC.

The J gene is TRBJ1-1, the V gene TRBV6-2 or TRBV6-3; no reliable D call. V lost 0 bases, J lost 1 base, and 9 bases lay in between. Per the germline V gene, CDR1 is MNHEY and CDR2 is SVGEGT. The CDR3 consists of 15 residues. The CDR3 loop reads CASSYSGRRNTEAFF. The CDR3 coding sequence is TGTGCCAGCAGTTACTCAGGAAGGAGGAACACTGAAGCTTTCTTT.

This clone has only a few counts. The V gene is TRBV13, the J gene TRBJ2-2; D is possibly TRBD2 (7 bases). The V gene's germline CDR1 is PRHDT and CDR2 FYEKMQ (reference sequence). V was trimmed by 3 bases and J by 3 bases, leaving 11 bases between them. CDR3 size: 15 residues. CDR3 protein: CASSFRGADTGELFF. In DNA form, the CDR3 reads TGTGCCAGCAGCTTTCGGGGGGCGGACACCGGGGAGCTGTTTTTT. Full variable domain (missing parts from reference TRBV13 and TRBJ2-2): AAGVIQSPRHLIKEKRETATLKCYPIPRHDTVYWYQQGPGQDPQFLISFYEKMQSDKGSIPDRFSAQQFSDYHSELNMSSLELGDSALYFCASSFRGADTGELFFGEGSRLTVL.

The chain links TRBV28 to TRBJ2-2; 13 bases are shared with TRBD2. J gave up 2 bases and V 5 bases, and 5 bases lay outside the gene matches. Germline CDR1 and CDR2: MDHEN and SYDVKM. The CDR3 is 17 residues long. DNA of the CDR3: TGTGCCAGCAGTCAAGGGACTAGCGGGATAAACACCGGGGAGCTGTTTTTT. Its translation is CASSQGTSGINTGELFF.

The V gene is TRBV16, the J gene TRBJ2-7; 10 nucleotides match TRBD1. CDR1 is KGHSY and CDR2 is FQNENV in the germline V gene. Trimming took 3 bases from V and 4 from J; bases not matched to a gene: 3. The CDR3 is 14 amino acids. The DNA for the CDR3 is TGTGCCAGCAGCCAGGACAGGGGGAGATACGAGCAGTACTTC. Translated: CASSQDRGRYEQYF. Filled out from reference TRBV16 and TRBJ2-7, the complete variable domain reads GEEVAQTPKHLVRGEGQKAKLYCAPIKGHSYVFWYQQVLKNEFKFLISFQNENVFDETGMPKERFSAKCLPNSPCSLEIQATKLEDSAVYFCASSQDRGRYEQYFGPGTRLTVT.

This clone was counted many times. The rearrangement links TRBV10-3 to TRBJ2-7; 9 nucleotides match TRBD1. Germline V gives CDR1 ENHRY, CDR2 SYGVKD. V was pared by 6 bases and J by 4 bases, with 10 bases of the junction left unmatched. This CDR3 has 15 residues. The chain's CDR3 is CAISLPGQGRYEQYF. The CDR3 bases are TGTGCCATCAGCCTTCCCGGACAGGGGAGGTACGAGCAGTACTTC.

V is TRBV7-8 and J is TRBJ1-5, with D unclear. Germline assignment: CDR1 SGHVS and CDR2 FQNEAQ. The V and J ends lost 1 base and 3 bases respectively, with 4 bases between them. This CDR3 contains 13 residues. For the CDR3, the DNA is TGTGCCAGCAGCTTAGTCCACAATCAGCCCCAGCATTTT. Residues: CASSLVHNQPQHF.

The rearrangement uses TRBV5-1 and TRBJ2-1, with 9 bases matching TRBD2. The V gene end was trimmed by 0 bases and the J gene end by 7 bases; junction bases not matched to a gene: 11. The CDR3 length is 17 residues. Germline assignment: CDR1 SGHRS and CDR2 YFSETQ. The CDR3 loop is CASSLGSIAGASNEQFF. The CDR3 DNA follows: TGCGCCAGCAGCTTGGGTTCCATAGCGGGAGCCTCAAATGAGCAGTTCTTC.

This chain joins TRBV9 and TRBJ2-3; 9 bases map to TRBD1. Germline CDR1 is SGDLS and CDR2 is YYNGEE. With 3 bases clipped from V and 0 bases from J, the junction kept 8 bases outside the gene matches. CDR3 length: 17 amino acids. The CDR3 loop reads CASSASQGALSTDTQYF. The CDR3 DNA reads TGTGCCAGCAGCGCGTCACAGGGGGCGCTTAGCACAGATACGCAGTATTTT. The full variable domain, completed using reference TRBV9 and TRBJ2-3, is DSGVTQTPKHLITATGQRVTLRCSPRSGDLSVYWYQQSLDQGLQFLIQYYNGEERAKGNILERFSAQQFPDLHSELNLSSLELGDSALYFCASSASQGALSTDTQYFGPGTRLTVL.

The chain employs TRBV4-3 and TRBJ2-3; 10 nucleotides match TRBD2. From germline, CDR1 is LGHNA and CDR2 YSLEER. The V and J ends lost 1 base and 2 bases, in that order; junction bases with no gene match: 6. The CDR3 is 17 residues long. For the CDR3, the DNA is TGCGCCAGCAGCCAAGTTGTTAGCGGGGGGTCCACAGATACGCAGTATTTT. Amino acid sequence: CASSQVVSGGSTDTQYF.

The chain carries TRBV27 and TRBJ2-1; no definite D call. Germline values: CDR1 MNHEY, CDR2 SMNVEV (reference sequence). The CDR3 length is 14 residues. Trimming stripped 1 base from V and 10 bases from J, with 14 bases between. CDR3 region: CASSLLSSSEEQFF. CDR3 coding DNA: TGTGCCAGCAGTTTATTATCTTCCTCCGAGGAGCAGTTCTTC.

This clone has a handful of counts. The chain links TRBV7-9 to TRBJ2-7; 8 bases are a match to TRBD1. The CDR3 totals 15 residues. Germline V lookup: CDR1 SEHNR, CDR2 FQNEAQ (reference sequence). J gave up 2 bases and V 6 bases, and 9 bases lay outside the gene matches. CDR3: CASRRAGGSAYEQYF. CDR3 nucleotide sequence: TGTGCCAGCAGACGGGCAGGGGGCAGCGCCTACGAGCAGTACTTC.

This chain joins TRBV7-2 and TRBJ2-1; 8 bases fit TRBD1. Germline assignment: CDR1 SGHTA and CDR2 FQGNSA. The junction had 3 bases not matched to a gene; V was cut back by 5 bases and J by 9 bases. The CDR3 consists of 12 residues. The CDR3 region has the DNA TGTGCCAGCAGCCCCGACAGGGGTGAGCAGTTCTTC. Translated: CASSPDRGEQFF. Full variable domain (outside the CDR3, taken from reference TRBV7-2 and TRBJ2-1): GAGVSQSPSNKVTEKGKDVELRCDPISGHTALYWYRQSLGQGLEFLIYFQGNSAPDKSGLPSDRFSAERTGGSVSTLTIQRTQQEDSAVYLCASSPDRGEQFFGPGTRLTVL.

The V and J genes are TRBV9 and TRBJ1-2, with unresolved D. Germline V CDR1 and CDR2: SGDLS, YYNGEE. The CDR3 contains 13 residues. V shed 0 bases and J shed 8 bases, with 11 bases lying between them. CDR3 amino acids: CASSVEEGRGYTF. The CDR3 bases are TGTGCCAGCAGCGTAGAGGAGGGCCGAGGCTACACCTTC.

This clone was recorded a few times. The J gene is TRBJ2-7, the V gene TRBV7-9; possible D gene TRBD1, 6 bases. The germline V gene encodes CDR1 SEHNR and CDR2 FQNEAQ (reference sequence). The CDR3 covers 13 residues. V was trimmed by 4 bases and J by 2 bases, leaving 9 bases between them. The CDR3 region has the DNA TGTGCCAGCAGCTGGACAGACCCCTACGAGCAGTACTTC. It codes for CASSWTDPYEQYF.

The genes are TRBV7-3 and TRBJ2-3; TRBD1 matches at 9 bases. V gave up 1 base and J gave up 3 bases; unmatched junction bases: 2. The CDR3 covers 15 residues. CDR1 is SGHTA, CDR2 FQGTGA, per germline. The CDR3 DNA sequence: TGTGCCAGCAGCTTAATCGGACAGGGGACAGATACGCAGTATTTT. It translates to CASSLIGQGTDTQYF.

This chain uses TRBV7-9 with TRBJ2-1; 7 nucleotides line up with TRBD1. The CDR3 sequence is 16 residues long. The V segment lost 2 bases and the J segment 4 bases; nucleotides outside the gene matches: 8. The germline V gene encodes CDR1 SEHNR and CDR2 FQNEAQ (reference sequence). CDR3 nucleotides: TGTGCCAGCAGCTTATTGGCCACAGGGGCTTACAATGAGCAGTTCTTC. The encoded protein is CASSLLATGAYNEQFF.

The chain combines TRBV2 with TRBJ2-1; the D gene is possibly TRBD2 (7 bases). The CDR3 runs to 11 residues. The germline gives CDR1 SNHLY, CDR2 FYNNEI. Deletions cut 8 bases from V and 9 bases from J, with 11 bases between. CDR3 amino acids: CASEGGGEQFF. CDR3 in DNA: TGTGCCAGCGAGGGGGGGGGTGAGCAGTTCTTC.

In its sample, this clone was seen once. The CDR3, as DNA: TGTGCCAGTAGGTCTAGGATCGGAGATACGCAGTATTTT. It specifies CASRSRIGDTQYF. The chain has TRBV19 and TRBJ2-3; D remains unclear. Trimming stripped 6 bases from V and 5 bases from J, with 12 bases between. The CDR3 is 13 amino acids. The germline gives CDR1 LNHDA, CDR2 SQIVND (reference sequence).

V is TRBV30 and J is TRBJ2-5; the D gene is possibly TRBD2 (6 bases). This CDR3 has 14 residues. The V end lost 4 bases, the J end lost 4 bases, and 16 bases lay between the germline ends. Germline V gives CDR1 GTSNPN, CDR2 SVGIG (reference sequence). This chain's CDR3 is CAWNPLRRGETQYF. The CDR3 bases are TGTGCCTGGAACCCACTTAGGAGGGGAGAGACCCAGTACTTC.

This chain connects TRBV5-8 to TRBJ2-7; possible D gene TRBD1, 6 bases. From germline, CDR1 is SGHTS and CDR2 YDEGEE. V lost 5 bases, J lost 2 bases, and 14 bases lay in between. The CDR3 runs to 14 residues. The CDR3 region has the DNA TGTGCCAGCAGGTATCGACAGGAGGCCTACGAGCAGTACTTC. As protein: CASRYRQEAYEQYF.

The chain links TRBV3-1 (or the pseudogene TRBV3-2) to TRBJ1-2; the match to TRBD1 covers 9 bases. The CDR3 covers 16 residues. V dropped 3 bases and J dropped 2; count of bases not matched to a gene: 7. Germline values: CDR1 LGHDT, CDR2 YNNKEL (reference sequence). CDR3 sequence: CASSQIPGQGNYGYTF. The CDR3 DNA follows: TGTGCCAGCAGCCAGATTCCGGGACAGGGAAACTATGGCTACACCTTC.

The count of this clone is one. The chain has TRBV11-2 and TRBJ2-2; 12 positions match TRBD2. This CDR3 contains 15 residues. J was trimmed by 4 bases and V by 4 bases; bases with no gene match: 1. Germline assignment: CDR1 SGHAT and CDR2 FQNNGV. CDR3 coding DNA: TGTGCCAGCAGCTCGGGACTAGCGGGCACCGGGGAGCTGTTTTTT. This gives the protein CASSSGLAGTGELFF.

The V and J genes are TRBV30 and TRBJ2-2; 11 bases are a match to TRBD1. CDR1 is GTSNPN, CDR2 SVGIG, per germline (reference sequence). V shed 2 bases, J shed 1 base, and the junction held 9 bases outside the gene matches. The CDR3 extends over 18 amino acids. The CDR3: CAWSPYGTGGRNTGELFF. The CDR3 region has the DNA TGTGCCTGGAGTCCATACGGGACAGGGGGAAGGAACACCGGGGAGCTGTTTTTT.